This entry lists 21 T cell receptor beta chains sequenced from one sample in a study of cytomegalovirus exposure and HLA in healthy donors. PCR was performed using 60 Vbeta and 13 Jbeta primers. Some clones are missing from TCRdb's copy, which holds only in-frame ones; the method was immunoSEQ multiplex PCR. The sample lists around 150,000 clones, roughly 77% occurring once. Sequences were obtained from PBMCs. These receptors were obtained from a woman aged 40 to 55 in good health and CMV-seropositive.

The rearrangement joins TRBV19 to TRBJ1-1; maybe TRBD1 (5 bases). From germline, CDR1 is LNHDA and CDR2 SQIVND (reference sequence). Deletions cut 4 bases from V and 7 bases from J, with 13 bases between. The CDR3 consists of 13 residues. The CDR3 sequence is CASSNTGRGEAFF. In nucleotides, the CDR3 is TGTGCCAGTAGTAACACCGGGAGGGGTGAAGCTTTCTTT.

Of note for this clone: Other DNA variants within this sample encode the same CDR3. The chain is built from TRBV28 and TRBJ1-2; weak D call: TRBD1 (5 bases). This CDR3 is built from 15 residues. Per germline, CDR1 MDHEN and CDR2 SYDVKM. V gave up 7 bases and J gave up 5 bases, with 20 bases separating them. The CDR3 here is CASTPGGGNPYGYTF. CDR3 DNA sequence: TGTGCCAGCACCCCGGGCGGGGGTAATCCTTATGGCTACACCTTC.

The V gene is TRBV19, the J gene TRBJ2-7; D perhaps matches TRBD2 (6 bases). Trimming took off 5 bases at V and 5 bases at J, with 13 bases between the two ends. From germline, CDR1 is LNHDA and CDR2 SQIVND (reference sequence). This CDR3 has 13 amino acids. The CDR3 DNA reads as TGTGCCAGTAGTCTCCTCTCGGGGGACGAGCAGTACTTC. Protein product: CASSLLSGDEQYF.

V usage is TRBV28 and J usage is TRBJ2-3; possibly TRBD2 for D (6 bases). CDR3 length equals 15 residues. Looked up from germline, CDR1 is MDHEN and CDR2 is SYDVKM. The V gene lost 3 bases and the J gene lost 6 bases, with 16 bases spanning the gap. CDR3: CASSFRGLAADTQYF. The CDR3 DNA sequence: TGTGCCAGCAGTTTTAGGGGATTAGCGGCGGATACGCAGTATTTT.

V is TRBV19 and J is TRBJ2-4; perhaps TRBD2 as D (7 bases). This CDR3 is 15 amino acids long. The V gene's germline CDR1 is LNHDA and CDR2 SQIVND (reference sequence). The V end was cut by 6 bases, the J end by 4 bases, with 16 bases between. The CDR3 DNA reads TGTGCCAGTAGGTACAGGGAAGCGGGGAAAAACATTCAGTACTTC. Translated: CASRYREAGKNIQYF.

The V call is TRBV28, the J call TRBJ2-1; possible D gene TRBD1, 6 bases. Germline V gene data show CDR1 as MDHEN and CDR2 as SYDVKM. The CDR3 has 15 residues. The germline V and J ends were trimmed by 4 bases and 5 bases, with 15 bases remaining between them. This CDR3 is CASSWPWDNNNEQFF. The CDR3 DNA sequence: TGTGCCAGCAGTTGGCCTTGGGACAATAACAATGAGCAGTTCTTC.

The CDR3 DNA is TGTGCCAGCAGTTCTCAGCCAGGGGGCAACACTGAAGCTTTCTTT. It translates to CASSSQPGGNTEAFF. This chain links TRBV7-9 with TRBJ1-1; 8 bases agree with TRBD1. The CDR3 sequence is 15 residues long. Looked up from germline, CDR1 is SEHNR and CDR2 is FQNEAQ (reference sequence). J gave up 2 bases and V 6 bases, and 8 bases lay outside the gene matches. Full variable domain (remainder filled in from reference TRBV7-9 and TRBJ1-1): DTGVSQNPRHKITKRGQNVTFRCDPISEHNRLYWYRQTLGQGPEFLTYFQNEAQLEKSRLLSDRFSAERPKGSFSTLEIQRTEQGDSAMYLCASSSQPGGNTEAFFGQGTRLTVV.

The chain's CDR3 is CASSLARTGVGNTEAFF. CDR3 DNA: TGTGCCAGCAGCTTAGCTCGGACAGGGGTGGGAAACACTGAAGCTTTCTTT. The rearrangement joins TRBV7-9 to TRBJ1-1, with TRBD1 matching over 9 bases. V lost 0 bases to trimming and J lost 2 bases; unmatched junction nucleotides: 7. Germline CDR1 and CDR2: SEHNR and FQNEAQ (reference sequence). CDR3 size: 17 residues. The full variable domain, completed using reference TRBV7-9 and TRBJ1-1, is DTGVSQNPRHKITKRGQNVTFRCDPISEHNRLYWYRQTLGQGPEFLTYFQNEAQLEKSRLLSDRFSAERPKGSFSTLEIQRTEQGDSAMYLCASSLARTGVGNTEAFFGQGTRLTVV.

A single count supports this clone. The CDR3 sequence is CAWSAGRGGSPLHF. The CDR3 nucleotides are TGTGCCTGGAGTGCTGGAAGAGGGGGTTCACCCCTCCACTTT. V usage is TRBV30 and J usage is TRBJ1-6; the D gene is possibly TRBD1 (6 bases). The V gene lost 1 base and the J gene lost 9 bases, with 13 bases spanning the gap. The V gene's germline CDR1 is GTSNPN and CDR2 SVGIG (reference sequence). The CDR3 is 14 residues long.

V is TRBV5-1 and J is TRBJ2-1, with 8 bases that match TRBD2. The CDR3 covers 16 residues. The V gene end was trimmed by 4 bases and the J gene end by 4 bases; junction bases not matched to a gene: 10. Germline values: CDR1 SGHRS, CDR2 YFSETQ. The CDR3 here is CASSNLQGGGYNEQFF. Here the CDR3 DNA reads TGCGCCAGCAGCAACTTACAGGGCGGGGGGTACAATGAGCAGTTCTTC.

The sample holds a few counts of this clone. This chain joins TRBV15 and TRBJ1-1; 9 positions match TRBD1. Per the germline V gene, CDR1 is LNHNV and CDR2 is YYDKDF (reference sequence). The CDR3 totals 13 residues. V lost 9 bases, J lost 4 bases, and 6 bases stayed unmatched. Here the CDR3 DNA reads TGTGCCACAAGACAGGGGGGAGGCACTGAAGCTTTCTTT. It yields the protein CATRQGGGTEAFF.

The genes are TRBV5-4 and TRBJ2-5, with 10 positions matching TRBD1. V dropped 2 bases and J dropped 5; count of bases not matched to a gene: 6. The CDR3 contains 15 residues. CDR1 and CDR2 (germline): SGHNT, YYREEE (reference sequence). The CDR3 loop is CASSFGDRGLETQYF. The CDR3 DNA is TGTGCCAGCAGCTTCGGCGACAGGGGGCTTGAGACCCAGTACTTC. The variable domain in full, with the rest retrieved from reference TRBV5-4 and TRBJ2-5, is ETGVTQSPTHLIKTRGQQVTLRCSSQSGHNTVSWYQQALGQGPQFIFQYYREEENGRGNFPPRFSGLQFPNYSSELNVNALELDDSALYLCASSFGDRGLETQYFGPGTRLLVL.

CDR3 in amino acids: CASRGQVNQPQHF. Written as DNA, the CDR3 is TGTGCCAGCAGGGGACAGGTCAATCAGCCCCAGCATTTT. The chain combines TRBV27 with TRBJ1-5; TRBD1 aligns across 8 bases. Trimming took 6 bases from V and 3 from J; bases not matched to a gene: 1. Germline CDR1 MNHEY, CDR2 SMNVEV (reference sequence). This CDR3 has 13 residues.

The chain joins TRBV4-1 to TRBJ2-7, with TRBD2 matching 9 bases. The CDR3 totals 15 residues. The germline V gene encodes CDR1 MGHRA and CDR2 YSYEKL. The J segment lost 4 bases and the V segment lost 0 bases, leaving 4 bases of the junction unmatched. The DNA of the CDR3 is TGCGCCAGCAGCCAAGATACCAGCGGGAGGTACGAGCAGTACTTC. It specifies CASSQDTSGRYEQYF.

The CDR3 loop reads CASSFPTSVPYF. CDR3 nucleotide sequence: TGTGCCAGCAGCTTCCCGACTAGCGTCCCATACTTC. The V call is TRBV5-4, the J call TRBJ2-5, with TRBD2 identical over 8 bases. V shed 2 bases, J shed 14 bases, and the junction held 8 bases outside the gene matches. The CDR3 extends over 12 amino acids. Germline CDR1 SGHNT, CDR2 YYREEE (reference sequence).

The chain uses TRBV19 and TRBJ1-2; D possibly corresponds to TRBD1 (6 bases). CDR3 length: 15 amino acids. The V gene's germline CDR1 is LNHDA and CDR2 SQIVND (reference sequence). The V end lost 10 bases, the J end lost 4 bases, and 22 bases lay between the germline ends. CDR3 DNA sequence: TGTGCCACTACCCCGCCCGAAAGGGGGATCTATGGCTACACCTTC. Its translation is CATTPPERGIYGYTF.

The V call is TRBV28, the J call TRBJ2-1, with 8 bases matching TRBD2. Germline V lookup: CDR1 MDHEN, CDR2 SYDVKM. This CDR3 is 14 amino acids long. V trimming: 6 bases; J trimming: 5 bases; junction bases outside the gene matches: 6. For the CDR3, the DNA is TGTGCCAGCAGCGTAGCGGGATGGGACAATGAGCAGTTCTTC. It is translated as CASSVAGWDNEQFF.

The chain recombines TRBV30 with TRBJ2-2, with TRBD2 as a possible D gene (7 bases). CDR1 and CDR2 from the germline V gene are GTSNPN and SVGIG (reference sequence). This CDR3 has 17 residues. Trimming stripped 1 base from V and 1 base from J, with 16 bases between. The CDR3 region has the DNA TGTGCCTGGAGTGAGGGGGGGGCTAGCGGGAACACCGGGGAGCTGTTTTTT. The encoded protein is CAWSEGGASGNTGELFF. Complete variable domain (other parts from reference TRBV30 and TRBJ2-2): SQTIHQWPATLVQPVGSPLSLECTVEGTSNPNLYWYRQAAGRGLQLLFYSVGIGQISSEVPQNLSASRPQDRQFILSSKKLLLSDSGFYLCAWSEGGASGNTGELFFGEGSRLTVL.

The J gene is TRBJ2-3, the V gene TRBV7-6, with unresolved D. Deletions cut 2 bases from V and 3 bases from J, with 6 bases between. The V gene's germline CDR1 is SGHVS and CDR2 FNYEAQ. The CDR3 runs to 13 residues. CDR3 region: CASSLILTDTQYF. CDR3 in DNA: TGTGCCAGCAGCTTAATCCTTACAGATACGCAGTATTTT.

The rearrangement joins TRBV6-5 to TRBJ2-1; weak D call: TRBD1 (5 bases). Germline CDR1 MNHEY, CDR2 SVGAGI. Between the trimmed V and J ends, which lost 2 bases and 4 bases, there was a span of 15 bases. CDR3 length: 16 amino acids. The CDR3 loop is CASSYARQGRYNEQFF. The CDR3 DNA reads TGTGCCAGCAGTTACGCCCGGCAGGGCAGATACAATGAGCAGTTCTTC.

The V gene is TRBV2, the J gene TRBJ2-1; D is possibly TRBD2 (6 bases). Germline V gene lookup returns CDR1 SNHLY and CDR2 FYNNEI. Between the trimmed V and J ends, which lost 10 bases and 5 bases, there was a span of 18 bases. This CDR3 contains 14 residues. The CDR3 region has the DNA TGTGCCACACGTAGCGGTTCCCTAAACAATGAGCAGTTCTTC. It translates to CATRSGSLNNEQFF.